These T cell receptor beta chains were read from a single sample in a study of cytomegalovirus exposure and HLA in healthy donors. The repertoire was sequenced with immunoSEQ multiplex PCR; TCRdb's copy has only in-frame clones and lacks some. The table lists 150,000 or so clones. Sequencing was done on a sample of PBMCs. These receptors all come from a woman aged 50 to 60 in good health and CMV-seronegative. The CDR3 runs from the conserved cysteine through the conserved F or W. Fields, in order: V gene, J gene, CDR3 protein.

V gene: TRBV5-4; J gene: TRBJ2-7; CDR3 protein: CASSRQGYEQYF
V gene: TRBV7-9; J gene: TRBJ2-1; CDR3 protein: CASSLALRAGPYNEQFF
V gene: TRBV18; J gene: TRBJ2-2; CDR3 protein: CASSPGQGLTGELFF
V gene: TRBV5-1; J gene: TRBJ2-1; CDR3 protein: CASSYSGDPYNEQFF
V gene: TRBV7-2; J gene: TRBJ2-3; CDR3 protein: CASSFSTGTDTQYF
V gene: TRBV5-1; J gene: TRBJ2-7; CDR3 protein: CASSRGLAGDYEQYF
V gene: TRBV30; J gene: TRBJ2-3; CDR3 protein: CAWSGGGRSTDTQYF
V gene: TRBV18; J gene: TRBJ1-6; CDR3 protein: CASSPGPGSYNSPLHF
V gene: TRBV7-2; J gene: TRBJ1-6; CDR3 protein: CASSGRDRGEGAYNSPLHF
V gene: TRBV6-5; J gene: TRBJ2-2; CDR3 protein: CALRQGSVTGELFF
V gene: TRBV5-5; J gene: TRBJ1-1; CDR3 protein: CASSLGGTGGTEAFF
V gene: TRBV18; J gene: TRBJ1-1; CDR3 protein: CASSPGTEGKAFF
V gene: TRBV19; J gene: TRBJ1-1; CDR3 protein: CASSRRRSTEAFF
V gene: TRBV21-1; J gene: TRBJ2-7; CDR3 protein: CASSEYRDTREQYF
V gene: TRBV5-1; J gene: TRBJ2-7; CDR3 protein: CASRSGTSPAYEQYF
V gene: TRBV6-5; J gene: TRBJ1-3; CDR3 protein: CASSYDRDGNTIYF
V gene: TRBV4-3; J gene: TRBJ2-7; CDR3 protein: CASSQFTGRSYEQYF
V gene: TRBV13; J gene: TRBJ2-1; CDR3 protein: CASSSATGDHEQFF
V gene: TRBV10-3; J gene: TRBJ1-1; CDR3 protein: CAIRFGQADTEAFF
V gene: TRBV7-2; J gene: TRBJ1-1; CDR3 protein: CASSFKTSTEAFF
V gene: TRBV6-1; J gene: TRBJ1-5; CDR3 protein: CASNLWGRNQPQHF
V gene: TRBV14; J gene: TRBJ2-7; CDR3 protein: CASSQITSSYEQYF
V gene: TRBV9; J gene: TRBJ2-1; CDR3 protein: CASSRFGLAGRSAYNEQFF
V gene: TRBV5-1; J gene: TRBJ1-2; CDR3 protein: CASSFLWTDPNYGYTF
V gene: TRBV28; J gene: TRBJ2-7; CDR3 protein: CASSFGLRFGTGAGSAEQYF
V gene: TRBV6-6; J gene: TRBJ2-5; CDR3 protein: CASSYSQGQETQYF
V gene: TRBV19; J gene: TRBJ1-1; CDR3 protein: CASSIGTGGITEAFF